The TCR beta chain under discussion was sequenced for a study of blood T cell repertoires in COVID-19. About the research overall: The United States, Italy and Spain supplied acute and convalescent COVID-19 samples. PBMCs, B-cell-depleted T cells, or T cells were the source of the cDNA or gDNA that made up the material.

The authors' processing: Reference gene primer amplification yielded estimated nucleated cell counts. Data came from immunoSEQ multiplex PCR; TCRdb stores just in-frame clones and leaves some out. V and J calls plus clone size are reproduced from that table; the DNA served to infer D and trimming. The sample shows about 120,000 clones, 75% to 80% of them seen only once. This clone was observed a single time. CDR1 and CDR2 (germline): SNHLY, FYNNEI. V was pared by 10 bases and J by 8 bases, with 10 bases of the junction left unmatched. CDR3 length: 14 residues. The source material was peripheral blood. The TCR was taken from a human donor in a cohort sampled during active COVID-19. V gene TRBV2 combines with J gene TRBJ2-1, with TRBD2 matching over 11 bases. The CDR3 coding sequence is TGTGCCACCCGTTATAGCGGGGGGGCATATGAGCAGTTCTTC. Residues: CATRYSGGAYEQFF.